This T cell receptor (beta chain) was profiled in a study of Ad26.COV2.S vaccination and SARS-CoV-2 variants. Study at large: Dosing was one shot or two shots 56 days apart.

TCRdb's copy holds only in-frame clones and misses some; the assay was immunoSEQ multiplex PCR. The sample includes 300,000 to 400,000 clones, 75% to 90% of them seen just once. Germline lookup yields CDR1 SNHLY and CDR2 FYNNEI. The CDR3 consists of 16 residues. V shed 3 bases and J shed 4 bases, with 13 bases lying between them. Note on this clone: What it binds is not known.

General observations from the study: Vaccinees displayed broader spike-specific TCR repertoires than placebo recipients.

Treatment given: roughly 19 received Ad26.COV2.S at low or high dose, single or two shots; 5 received placebo; per-sample allocation not given. Collection of samples fell on day 63 after the first vaccine or placebo injection. This sample comprised peripheral blood, obtained in a trial of Ad26.COV2.S vaccine versus placebo. The source is a person between 18 and 59 years old who received the Ad26.COV2.S COVID-19 vaccine or a placebo. The chain carries TRBV2 and TRBJ1-6, with a possible D match to TRBD1 (6 bases). The CDR3 region is CASSEDSNLYNSPLHF. The CDR3 nucleotides read TGTGCCAGCAGTGAGGACAGCAACCTATATAATTCACCCCTCCACTTT. Complete variable domain (other parts from reference TRBV2 and TRBJ1-6): EPEVTQTPSHQVTQMGQEVILRCVPISNHLYFYWYRQILGQKVEFLVSFYNNEISEKSEIFDDQFSVERPDGSNFTLKIRSTKLEDSAMYFCASSEDSNLYNSPLHFGNGTRLTVT.